The source of this T cell receptor (beta chain) is a study of T cells in Graves' hyperthyroidism and ophthalmopathy. Fresh 10 ml peripheral blood yielded PBMCs. Study observations and caveats: Ophthalmopathy, as predicted by the model, came a median roughly 6.8 months after the prediction. Separating ophthalmopathy from stable hyperthyroidism was achieved by a 13 V-J model.

This clonotype turned up a few times. The antigen remains unidentified. Amplification yielded TCR beta CDR3 regions, with RNA transcripts as the source. During a first-round RT-PCR of the TCR CDR3, the HTBI primer set was used. Each CDR3 protein gets one entry after TCRdb re-called the multiplex PCR reads with MiXCR. Of some 210,000 distinct CDR3 sequences listed, under 20% are singletons. V dropped 3 bases and J dropped 3; count of bases not matched to a gene: 5. The CDR3 runs 16 residues. Germline CDR1 LNHDA, CDR2 SQIVND (reference sequence). This sequence was found in a man aged 50 to 60 with Graves' hyperthyroidism. The sample was blood. This chain connects TRBV19 to TRBJ2-2; the match to TRBD2 covers 9 bases. In DNA form, the CDR3 reads TGTGCCAGTAGTATTGGGCTAGCGGGATACACCGGGGAGCTGTTTTTT. This sequence encodes CASSIGLAGYTGELFF.